This T cell receptor (beta chain) was found in a study of blood T cell repertoires in COVID-19. Losses at the gene ends were 8 bases for V and 2 bases for J; bases not matched to a gene: 2. Germline V gene sequence: CDR1 MNHEY, CDR2 SMNVEV (reference sequence). The CDR3 has 13 amino acids. This clone was counted a single time. Some clones are missing from TCRdb's copy, which holds only in-frame ones; the method was immunoSEQ multiplex PCR. The top ten clones hold about 9.4% of a sample with 45,000 to 65,000 clones, over 80% of them seen once. This sequence was found in a man aged 30-40 years with COVID-19, enrolled during active disease. This chain uses TRBV27 with TRBJ2-7; 11 bases line up with TRBD1. Material: peripheral blood. The CDR3 sequence: CASGGQGAYEQYF. CDR3 nucleotide sequence: TGTGCCAGCGGGGGACAGGGGGCCTACGAGCAGTACTTC.